This note documents a single T cell receptor beta chain sequence. The data derive from a study of CD8 T cells in Susac syndrome. TCR beta from blood CD8+ and CD4+ T cells was sequenced. With random hexamers, 0.5 to 1 ug RNA was reverse transcribed. Using its own MiXCR run on the immunoSEQ multiplex PCR reads, TCRdb lists one record per CDR3 protein. The table shows some 160,000 distinct CDR3 sequences, with about 92% occurring only once. The receptor was isolated from a human donor in good health. The sequenced material came from CD4+ T cells from PBMCs.

DNA for the CDR3: TGTGCCAGCTCATTTGGGGGGTTCTTGGAGACCCAGTACTTC. Its protein product is CASSFGGFLETQYF. J is TRBJ2-5 and V is TRBV28, with D possibly matching TRBD2 (6 bases). V dropped 8 bases and J dropped 5 bases, with 18 bases sitting between them. There are 14 residues in the CDR3. Germline V gene sequence: CDR1 MDHEN, CDR2 SYDVKM.